The sequence of this T cell receptor (beta chain) was determined in a study of control samples from healthy donors and cancer patients. This table comes from immunoSEQ multiplex PCR, and its TCRdb copy is limited to in-frame clones, with some not included. The table has 130,000 to 150,000 clones, 93% seen once. The CDR3 runs 15 residues. The J segment lost 0 bases and the V segment lost 5 bases, leaving 3 bases of the junction unmatched. The germline CDR1 and CDR2 sequences are KGHSH and LQKENI. Sequencing used blood. The clonotype comes from a man aged 18 to 30 in good health. The V and J genes are TRBV18 and TRBJ1-3, with 8 bases that match TRBD1. The CDR3, as DNA: TGTGCCAGCTCAGACGGACAGGGCTCTGGAAACACCATATATTTT. It codes for CASSDGQGSGNTIYF.